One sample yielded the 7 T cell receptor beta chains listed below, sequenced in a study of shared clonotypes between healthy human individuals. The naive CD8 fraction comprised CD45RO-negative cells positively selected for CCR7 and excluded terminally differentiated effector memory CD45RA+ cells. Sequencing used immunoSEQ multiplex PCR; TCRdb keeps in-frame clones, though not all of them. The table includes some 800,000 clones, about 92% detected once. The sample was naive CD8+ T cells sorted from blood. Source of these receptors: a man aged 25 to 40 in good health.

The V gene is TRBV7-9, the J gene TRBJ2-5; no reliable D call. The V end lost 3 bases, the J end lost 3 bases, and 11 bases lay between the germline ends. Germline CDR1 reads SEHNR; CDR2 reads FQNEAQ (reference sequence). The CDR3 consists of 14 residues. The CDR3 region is CASSFLAGEETQYF. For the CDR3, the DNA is TGTGCCAGCAGCTTTCTCGCAGGAGAAGAGACCCAGTACTTC.

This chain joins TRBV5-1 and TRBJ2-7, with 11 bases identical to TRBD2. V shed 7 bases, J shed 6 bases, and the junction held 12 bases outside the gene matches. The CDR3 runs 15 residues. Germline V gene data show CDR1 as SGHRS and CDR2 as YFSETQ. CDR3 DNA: TGCGCCAGCGCCCAGACTAGCGGGACGCTGGGCGAGCAGTACTTC. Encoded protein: CASAQTSGTLGEQYF.

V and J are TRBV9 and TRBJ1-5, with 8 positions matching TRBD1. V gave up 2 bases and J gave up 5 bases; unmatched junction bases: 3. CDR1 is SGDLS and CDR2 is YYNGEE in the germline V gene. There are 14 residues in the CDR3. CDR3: CASSVGQGYQPQHF. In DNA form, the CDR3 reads TGTGCCAGCAGCGTCGGACAGGGCTATCAGCCCCAGCATTTT. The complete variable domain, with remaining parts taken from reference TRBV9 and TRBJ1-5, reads DSGVTQTPKHLITATGQRVTLRCSPRSGDLSVYWYQQSLDQGLQFLIQYYNGEERAKGNILERFSAQQFPDLHSELNLSSLELGDSALYFCASSVGQGYQPQHFGDGTRLSIL.

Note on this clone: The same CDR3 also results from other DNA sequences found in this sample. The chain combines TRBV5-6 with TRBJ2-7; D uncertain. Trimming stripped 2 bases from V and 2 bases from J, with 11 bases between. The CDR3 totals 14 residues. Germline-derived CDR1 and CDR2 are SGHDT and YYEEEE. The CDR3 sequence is CASSFGSGTYEQYF. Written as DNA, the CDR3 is TGTGCCAGCAGCTTTGGGTCCGGCACCTACGAGCAGTACTTC.

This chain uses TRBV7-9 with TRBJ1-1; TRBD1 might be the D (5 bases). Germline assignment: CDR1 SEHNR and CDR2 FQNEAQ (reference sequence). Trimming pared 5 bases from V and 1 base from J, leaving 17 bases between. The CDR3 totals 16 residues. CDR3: CASSRIVRVGNTEAFF. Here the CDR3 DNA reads TGTGCCAGCAGCAGAATAGTCAGGGTCGGGAACACTGAAGCTTTCTTT.

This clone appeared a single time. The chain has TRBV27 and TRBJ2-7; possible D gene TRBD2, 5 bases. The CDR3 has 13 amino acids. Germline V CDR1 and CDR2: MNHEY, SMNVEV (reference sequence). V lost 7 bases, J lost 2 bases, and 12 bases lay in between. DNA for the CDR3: TGTGCCAGCAAGCGGAGTCCAGCCTACGAGCAGTACTTC. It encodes CASKRSPAYEQYF.

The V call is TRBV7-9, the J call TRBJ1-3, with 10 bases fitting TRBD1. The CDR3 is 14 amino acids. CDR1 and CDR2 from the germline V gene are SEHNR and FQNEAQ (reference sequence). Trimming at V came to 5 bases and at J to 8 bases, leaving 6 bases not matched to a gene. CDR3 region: CASSRRDRGDTIYF. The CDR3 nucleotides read TGTGCCAGCAGCCGTAGGGACAGGGGAGACACCATATATTTT.